The 20 T cell receptor beta chains in this list originate from one sample, sequenced in a study of T cell responses to AZD1222 COVID-19 vaccine. Clones were sequenced by immunoSEQ multiplex PCR, and TCRdb holds only the in-frame ones, with some missing. Altogether roughly 170,000 clones are present, 88% being singletons, with the ten largest covering around 0.5%. The sample here was peripheral blood, taken on day 0 of AZD1222 vaccination. The receptor source for this set is an adult in good health.

The chain links TRBV24-1 to TRBJ1-4, with a possible D match to TRBD1 (5 bases). The germline gives CDR1 KGHDR, CDR2 SFDVKD. The CDR3 extends over 14 amino acids. Trimming stripped 4 bases from V and 7 bases from J, with 12 bases between. The DNA of the CDR3 is TGTGCCACCAGTGAGTCGGGGGAGGGTGAAAAACTGTTTTTT. Translating gives CATSESGEGEKLFF.

This chain links TRBV11-2 with TRBJ1-2, with D perhaps TRBD1 (5 bases). Germline CDR1 SGHAT, CDR2 FQNNGV. The CDR3 covers 14 residues. Trimming took 1 base from V and 3 from J, leaving 9 bases between them. The CDR3 loop is CASSLAGGYYGYTF. DNA for the CDR3: TGTGCCAGCAGCTTAGCGGGGGGTTACTATGGCTACACCTTC.

This chain joins TRBV5-4 and TRBJ2-5; D remains unclear. The CDR3 is 13 amino acids. The V end lost 0 bases, the J end lost 3 bases, and 6 bases lay between the germline ends. Germline CDR1 and CDR2: SGHNT and YYREEE (reference sequence). CDR3 in DNA: TGTGCCAGCAGCTTGGGGAACGAAGAGACCCAGTACTTC. Translated, it gives CASSLGNEETQYF.

J is TRBJ2-5 and V is TRBV7-9; the match to TRBD2 covers 8 bases. This CDR3 comprises 15 residues. CDR1 is SEHNR and CDR2 is FQNEAQ in the germline V gene (reference sequence). The junction had 10 bases not matched to a gene; V was cut back by 6 bases and J by 4 bases. CDR3: CASSRPTSARETQYF. In DNA form, the CDR3 reads TGTGCCAGCAGTCGTCCGACTAGCGCGAGAGAGACCCAGTACTTC.

The rearrangement links TRBV4-1 to TRBJ1-1, with D maybe TRBD1 (5 bases). The CDR3 is 14 amino acids. The V end was cut by 4 bases, the J end by 5 bases, with 14 bases between. CDR1 is MGHRA, CDR2 YSYEKL, per germline. CDR3 nucleotides: TGCGCCAGCAGCCGAATTGGGGGAGGGACTGAAGCTTTCTTT. Its protein product is CASSRIGGGTEAFF.

The chain has TRBV7-3 and TRBJ1-1, with D perhaps TRBD1 (5 bases). CDR3 length equals 12 residues. Germline CDR1 is SGHTA and CDR2 is FQGTGA. Trimming left V 8 bases short and J 1 base short, with 8 bases between. The DNA of the CDR3 is TGTGCCAGCGGGGCGCCGAACACTGAAGCTTTCTTT. Amino acid sequence: CASGAPNTEAFF.

The chain recombines TRBV18 with TRBJ2-6; TRBD1 aligns across 8 bases. The J segment lost 0 bases and the V segment lost 6 bases, leaving 16 bases of the junction unmatched. The CDR3 loop spans 20 amino acids. The germline CDR1 and CDR2 sequences are KGHSH and LQKENI. This chain's CDR3 is CASSPQLGQDPSSGANVLTF. CDR3 DNA: TGTGCCAGCTCGCCTCAGCTGGGACAGGACCCCAGCTCTGGGGCCAACGTCCTGACTTTC.

The chain combines TRBV28 with TRBJ1-4; D gene ambiguous. This CDR3 has 15 residues. Deletions cut 1 base from V and 8 bases from J, with 14 bases between. Germline V gene lookup returns CDR1 MDHEN and CDR2 SYDVKM. CDR3: CASSLSGLYGEKLFF. The CDR3 DNA sequence: TGTGCCAGCAGTTTATCGGGCCTGTACGGAGAAAAACTGTTTTTT.

J is TRBJ2-1 and V is TRBV28; 8 bases map to TRBD2. CDR1 and CDR2 (germline): MDHEN, SYDVKM. J was trimmed by 8 bases and V by 7 bases; bases with no gene match: 7. The CDR3 runs to 13 residues. Written as DNA, the CDR3 is TGTGCCAGCAACGGGAGGGCCAGGCATGAGCAGTTCTTC. Its protein product is CASNGRARHEQFF.

The genes are TRBV18 and TRBJ2-7; 7 nucleotides align to TRBD2. The CDR3 has 14 residues. Germline values: CDR1 KGHSH, CDR2 LQKENI. With 3 bases clipped from V and 6 bases from J, the junction kept 8 bases outside the gene matches. CDR3 DNA: TGTGCCAGCTCACCTAAGATGGGGGGGGTCGAGCAGTACTTC. Its translation: CASSPKMGGVEQYF.

The CDR3 coding sequence is TGTGCCTGGAGTGCCGGCCTTGGGGGGGCCAGAGAGACCCAGTACTTC. Translating it yields CAWSAGLGGARETQYF. This chain joins TRBV30 and TRBJ2-5, with TRBD2 as a possible D gene (7 bases). This CDR3 contains 16 residues. Germline V gene lookup returns CDR1 GTSNPN and CDR2 SVGIG (reference sequence). V gave up 1 base and J gave up 4 bases, with 19 bases separating them.

The chain's CDR3 is CASSLGGVEQYF. CDR3 nucleotides: TGTGCCAGCAGCTTAGGGGGAGTGGAGCAGTACTTC. V usage is TRBV7-9 and J usage is TRBJ2-7, with TRBD2 as a possible D gene (5 bases). Germline V lookup: CDR1 SEHNR, CDR2 FQNEAQ (reference sequence). The CDR3 is 12 amino acids. The V end was cut by 1 base, the J end by 7 bases, with 8 bases between.

V gene TRBV6-2 or TRBV6-3 combines with J gene TRBJ2-1; D is tentatively TRBD1 or TRBD2 (5 bases each). V was cut by 4 bases and J by 14 bases, with 18 bases left in between. The CDR3 loop spans 13 amino acids. CDR1 is MNHEY and CDR2 is SVGEGT in the germline V gene. CDR3: CASSSGPRGLEFF. Here the CDR3 DNA reads TGTGCCAGCAGTTCTGGCCCGAGGGGTCTCGAGTTCTTC.

V usage is TRBV30 and J usage is TRBJ1-1; the D is unclear. In germline, CDR1 is GTSNPN, CDR2 SVGIG (reference sequence). The CDR3 consists of 13 residues. The ends were cut back, 5 bases at V and 5 bases at J, with 15 bases in the middle. CDR3 nucleotides: TGTGCCTGGGGTCCAAACCCGGGGACTGAAGCTTTCTTT. This gives the protein CAWGPNPGTEAFF.

CDR3 loop: CSASSYGTDTQYF. As DNA, the CDR3 is TGCAGTGCTAGTAGTTATGGGACAGATACGCAGTATTTT. V is TRBV20-1 and J is TRBJ2-3; D ambiguous. The CDR3 totals 13 residues. Per germline, CDR1 DFQATT and CDR2 SNEGSKA (reference sequence). V was pared by 3 bases and J by 3 bases, with 10 bases between.

In this sample, this clone turned up a few times. The chain couples TRBV6-5 to TRBJ1-3; D not resolved. The CDR3 runs 13 residues. The V end was cut by 6 bases, the J end by 0 bases, with 6 bases between. The germline V gene encodes CDR1 MNHEY and CDR2 SVGAGI. The DNA for the CDR3 is TGTGCCAGCAGACTGATCTCTGGAAACACCATATATTTT. It is translated as CASRLISGNTIYF.

The J gene is TRBJ2-7, the V gene TRBV12-5; D is possibly TRBD1 (6 bases). The ends were cut back, 1 base at V and 3 bases at J, with 16 bases in the middle. CDR3 length: 16 residues. CDR1 LGHNT and CDR2 FRNRAP come from the germline V gene. In DNA form, the CDR3 reads TGTGCTAGTGGTTTGGAAGGGGGTTCTTGGGTCTACGAGCAGTACTTC. Translation gives CASGLEGGSWVYEQYF.

The V gene is TRBV30, the J gene TRBJ2-7; 10 bases are shared with TRBD1. Germline V gene lookup returns CDR1 GTSNPN and CDR2 SVGIG (reference sequence). The CDR3 sequence is 16 residues long. The ends lost 5 bases at V and 0 bases at J; junction bases unmatched: 10. The CDR3 bases are TGTGCCTGGGCCGGGGACAGGGGCCGACTCTCCTACGAGCAGTACTTC. It translates to CAWAGDRGRLSYEQYF. Full variable domain (remainder filled in from reference TRBV30 and TRBJ2-7): SQTIHQWPATLVQPVGSPLSLECTVEGTSNPNLYWYRQAAGRGLQLLFYSVGIGQISSEVPQNLSASRPQDRQFILSSKKLLLSDSGFYLCAWAGDRGRLSYEQYFGPGTRLTVT.

The V gene is TRBV13, the J gene TRBJ1-4; D unresolved. CDR3 length: 15 amino acids. Between the trimmed V and J ends, which lost 4 bases and 8 bases, there was a span of 17 bases. Germline assignment: CDR1 PRHDT and CDR2 FYEKMQ (reference sequence). The CDR3 region is CASSSRTKDNEKLFF. The CDR3 DNA reads as TGTGCCAGCAGCTCCAGAACCAAGGATAACGAAAAACTGTTTTTT.

The rearrangement links TRBV7-9 to TRBJ1-6, with TRBD1 matching 9 bases. The CDR3 loop spans 15 amino acids. Germline values: CDR1 SEHNR, CDR2 FQNEAQ (reference sequence). V shed 1 base, J shed 7 bases, and the junction held 2 bases outside the gene matches. The CDR3 DNA reads TGTGCCAGCAGCTTAGAGGGGACAGGGAATTCACCCCTCCACTTT. It translates to CASSLEGTGNSPLHF.